A single sample gave rise to the 8 T cell receptor beta chains below, sequenced in a study of CXCR3-negative and CXCR3-positive naive CD8 T cells. 5' RACE that incorporated UMI labels was used to prepare the TRB cDNA libraries. One entry per CDR3 protein, without DNA, is what TCRdb gives after re-calling the 5' RACE reads. The repertoire table contains about 56,000 distinct CDR3 sequences. The sequencing sample was made of memory CD8+ T cells from blood. Receptors originate from a human donor in good health. Some clones in this sample may be carry-over from other donors' samples.

The V and J genes are TRBV2 and TRBJ2-4. Germline V gene data show CDR1 as SNHLY and CDR2 as FYNNEI. This CDR3 is 14 amino acids long. CDR3 amino acids: CASSDHQGFNIQYF.

The rearrangement uses TRBV28 and TRBJ2-1. This CDR3 region has 13 residues. Germline CDR1 reads MDHEN; CDR2 reads SYDVKM. CDR3: CASSQNFGHEQFF.

This chain joins TRBV29-1 and TRBJ2-7. The CDR3 covers 12 residues. Germline V gives CDR1 SQVTM, CDR2 ANQGSEA. The CDR3 region is CSVYDGSYEQYF.

J is TRBJ1-1 and V is TRBV7-8; lacking DNA, the TRBD1 call made by TCRdb goes unchecked. The CDR3 runs to 11 residues. Germline-derived CDR1 and CDR2 are SGHVS and FQNEAQ. The CDR3 reads CASSPGREAFF.

The J gene is TRBJ2-7, the V gene TRBV6-6; the D call from TCRdb, TRBD2, cannot be confirmed without DNA. The CDR3 extends over 14 amino acids. Germline V lookup: CDR1 MNHNY, CDR2 SVGAGI (reference sequence). The CDR3 loop is CATLDGPTPHEQYF.

The CDR3 spells CSVEDRDREYEQYF. This sequence joins TRBV29-1 and TRBJ2-7; TCRdb gives TRBD1 as the D gene, but with no DNA this cannot be confirmed. The CDR3 runs to 14 residues. Germline lookup yields CDR1 SQVTM and CDR2 ANQGSEA.

The chain carries TRBV4-1 and TRBJ2-2; TCRdb proposes TRBD1, but this gene call is untestable without DNA. The CDR3 loop spans 16 amino acids. Germline V gives CDR1 MGHRA, CDR2 YSYEKL. CDR3 region: CASSQVFGTDTGELFF.

This chain uses TRBV29-1 with TRBJ2-3; TCRdb's assignment of TRBD1 cannot be checked, as there is no DNA. The germline gives CDR1 SQVTM, CDR2 ANQGSEA. CDR3 length: 14 amino acids. CDR3 amino acids: CSVDDQGGTDTQYF.